A single sample is the source of the 14 T cell receptor beta chains below, sequenced in a study of blood T cell repertoires in COVID-19. Using immunoSEQ multiplex PCR, the repertoire was profiled, and TCRdb retains in-frame clones only, with some absent. The sample has some 61,000 clones, roughly 88% seen once. Input material: peripheral blood. These receptors were taken from a man aged 25-45 years with acute or convalescent COVID-19.

The sample holds one count of this clone. This chain connects TRBV7-7 to TRBJ2-5; 9 nucleotides align to TRBD2. This CDR3 region has 15 residues. Trimming at V came to 0 bases and at J to 5 bases, leaving 4 bases not matched to a gene. The germline gives CDR1 SSHAT, CDR2 FNYEAQ (reference sequence). The CDR3 DNA reads TGTGCCAGCAGCTTAGCGCTAAGCGGGAGGGAGACCCAGTACTTC. This gives the protein CASSLALSGRETQYF.

V and J are TRBV7-9 and TRBJ2-7; D might be TRBD2 (6 bases). Germline loops: CDR1 SEHNR, CDR2 FQNEAQ (reference sequence). V was clipped by 1 base and J by 2 bases, with 12 bases between them. The CDR3 covers 15 residues. CDR3 amino acids: CASSLDPSAAYEQYF. The CDR3 nucleotides read TGTGCCAGCAGCTTAGATCCTAGCGCCGCCTACGAGCAGTACTTC.

The chain recombines TRBV7-2 with TRBJ2-6; 14 positions agree with TRBD2. CDR1 and CDR2 from the germline V gene are SGHTA and FQGNSA. Trimming cost V 5 bases and J 3 bases; bases outside gene matches: 9. The CDR3 spans 19 residues. The CDR3 is CASSPPGLAGENGANVLTF. DNA for the CDR3: TGTGCCAGCAGCCCCCCGGGACTAGCGGGAGAGAATGGGGCCAACGTCCTGACTTTC.

This chain uses TRBV6-5 with TRBJ1-1, with 7 nucleotides matching TRBD1. The CDR3 runs to 13 residues. Germline trimming cut 6 bases from V and 0 bases from J; bases unmatched to any gene: 1. The germline V gene has CDR1 MNHEY and CDR2 SVGAGI. The CDR3 loop is CASSRGMNTEAFF. In DNA form, the CDR3 reads TGTGCCAGCAGCAGGGGGATGAACACTGAAGCTTTCTTT.

The gene calls are TRBV9 and TRBJ2-3; D possibly corresponds to TRBD1 (6 bases). CDR3 length: 15 residues. The V gene lost 5 bases and the J gene lost 1 base, with 14 bases spanning the gap. CDR1 is SGDLS, CDR2 YYNGEE, per germline. DNA of the CDR3: TGTGCCAGCAGTAGACAGGACGTGGGCACAGATACGCAGTATTTT. This translates into CASSRQDVGTDTQYF.

With respect to this clone: Germline is not matched at one junction end, which may reflect a read error. The rearrangement joins TRBV7-7 to TRBJ2-2, with 14 bases matching TRBD2. This CDR3 has 17 residues. In germline, CDR1 is SSHAT, CDR2 FNYEAQ (reference sequence). CDR3 protein: CASSPTSGRAGTGELFF. Written as DNA, the CDR3 is TGTGCTAGCAGCCCGACTAGCGGGAGGGCCGGAACCGGGGAGCTGTTTTTT.

J is TRBJ2-7 and V is TRBV6-1; D possibly corresponds to TRBD2 (5 bases). Trimming stripped 2 bases from V and 3 bases from J, with 14 bases between. There are 15 residues in the CDR3. CDR1 and CDR2 (germline): MNHNS, SASEGT. The CDR3 is CASSEFASSNYEQYF. CDR3 in DNA: TGTGCCAGCAGTGAATTTGCTAGCAGTAACTACGAGCAGTACTTC.

This sequence joins TRBV2 and TRBJ1-1; possibly TRBD1 for D (5 bases). Germline-derived CDR1 and CDR2 are SNHLY and FYNNEI. The V and J ends lost 10 bases and 0 bases respectively, with 18 bases between them. The length of the CDR3 is 15 residues. CDR3 residues: CATGEAPGMNTEAFF. In DNA form, the CDR3 reads TGTGCCACCGGCGAGGCCCCAGGGATGAACACTGAAGCTTTCTTT.

This sequence joins TRBV1 and TRBJ2-1; the table names TRBD2, a call not compared with the DNA. TRBV1 is shown as a pseudogene. CDR3 length equals 12 residues. CDR3 bases: TGCACCAGCAGCCCCCCAGCGCAATTTAGGTTCTTC. It is translated as CTSSPPAQFRFF.

This sequence joins TRBV7-2 and TRBJ2-7, with D tentatively TRBD2 (5 bases). There are 13 residues in the CDR3. The germline V gene has CDR1 SGHTA and CDR2 FQGNSA. V lost 1 base and J 6 bases, leaving 10 bases between the germline ends. CDR3 residues: CASSLDERFEQYF. The CDR3 coding sequence is TGTGCCAGCAGCTTAGATGAGCGGTTCGAGCAGTACTTC. The full variable domain, in which reference TRBV7-2 and TRBJ2-7 provide the parts outside the CDR3, is GAGVSQSPSNKVTEKGKDVELRCDPISGHTALYWYRQSLGQGLEFLIYFQGNSAPDKSGLPSDRFSAERTGGSVSTLTIQRTQQEDSAVYLCASSLDERFEQYFGPGTRLTVT.

The chain recombines TRBV7-9 with TRBJ1-6, with D unresolved. CDR1 is SEHNR and CDR2 is FQNEAQ in the germline V gene (reference sequence). This CDR3 is built from 16 residues. V dropped 3 bases and J dropped 0 bases, with 9 bases sitting between them. The CDR3 loop reads CASSLGGSSYNSPLHF. Here the CDR3 DNA reads TGTGCCAGCAGCTTGGGCGGGAGCTCCTATAATTCACCCCTCCACTTT.

The chain combines TRBV6-8 with TRBJ1-6; maybe TRBD1 (6 bases). Germline lookup yields CDR1 MNHGY and CDR2 SAAAGT. V was trimmed by 8 bases and J by 10 bases, leaving 12 bases between them. This CDR3 contains 12 residues. This CDR3 is CASPTGTSPLHF. The DNA for the CDR3 is TGTGCCAGCCCGACAGGCACCTCACCCCTCCACTTT.

This clone was seen a single time. The J gene is TRBJ2-2, the V gene TRBV9; 8 positions match TRBD1. Germline assignment: CDR1 SGDLS and CDR2 YYNGEE. This CDR3 is built from 17 residues. V was clipped by 3 bases and J by 0 bases; unmatched bases: 7. DNA of the CDR3: TGTGCCAGCAGCGCCACCCGGACAGGGCCGAACACCGGGGAGCTGTTTTTT. Amino acids: CASSATRTGPNTGELFF.

This clone was counted once. This sequence joins TRBV15 and TRBJ2-7, with TRBD2 matching over 9 bases. With V trimmed by 5 bases and J by 3 bases, 11 bases remained unmatched. CDR1 is LNHNV, CDR2 YYDKDF, per germline (reference sequence). The CDR3 is made up of 16 amino acids. The CDR3 sequence: CATSPPGAGGIYEQYF. The CDR3 region has the DNA TGTGCCACCAGCCCCCCGGGGGCGGGAGGGATCTACGAGCAGTACTTC.